The following is a T cell receptor beta chain sequence with its context. The antigen it binds to is not known. Base qualities were left out, and no much larger clone turns up one base away. This specimen belongs to a study of T cell clones after liver transplantation (dated by TCRdb to between 2019 and 2020). Some background on the complete study: Samples were obtained from ITN030ST, a randomized trial in which withdrawal of immunosuppression was attempted within 2 years of liver transplantation. Donor-reactive T cell clones were identified using TCRbeta sequencing after a pre-transplant mixed lymphocyte reaction and were then followed in post-transplant blood. Third party-reactive TCRbeta sequences from pre-transplant MLRs were also identified as an antigen-independent comparator for donor-reactive sequences. Of the eight recipients, a few were HCV-positive, while the remaining recipients had been transplanted for non-autoimmune, non-viral indications. The subjects received no induction therapy and were kept on standard immunosuppression until randomization at 12-24 months post-transplant. To count as tolerant, a recipient had to stay completely off immunosuppression for at least one year without liver enzymes climbing beyond twice the upper limit of normal. Blood samples were taken pre-transplant, pre-randomization before withdrawal, and post-randomization after full withdrawal or failed withdrawal. The study cohort included 8 liver transplant recipients, of whom 3 were classified as tolerant and 5 as non-tolerant. What the authors observed across the whole study: In a couple of subjects, low numbers of available donor cells limited the measurable donor-reactive repertoire. A significant post-transplant decrease in circulating donor-reactive CD4 TCRbeta sequences was observed in most of the 8 subjects, irrespective of tolerance or HCV status. Since no allograft tissue specimens were available, donor-reactive T cells may have migrated into the graft instead of being deleted. When repertoire turnover was taken into account, detection of donor-reactive sequences was significantly reduced in 7 of 8 subjects for CD4 and in 8 of 8 subjects for CD8. The conclusions were considered preliminary, being limited by small, heterogeneous patient numbers and non-standardized post-transplant time points. A greater decline was seen for donor-reactive sequences than for third party-reactive sequences, suggesting partial antigen-specific deletion unrelated to withdrawal success.

CDR1 and CDR2 (LNHDA, SQIVND) derive from the germline V gene (reference sequence). Including the terminal cysteine and phenylalanine, the CDR3 comprises 13 residues. The DNA shown is the 39-base CDR3, in frame from base 1. Here V drops 5 bases and J drops 4 bases, and the junction holds 3 bases not matched to any gene. The sample's time point label, in plain terms: pre-transplant. Unstimulated PBMCs, after thawing, were stained for CD3, CD4 and CD8 and then FACS-sorted into CD3+CD4+ and CD3+CD8+ populations. Randomization to immunosuppression withdrawal applied to every one of the 8 studied subjects. Genomic DNA was isolated with the Qiagen DNeasy Blood and Tissue Kit. High-throughput TCRbeta CDR3 sequencing of frozen genomic DNA was performed by immunoSEQ, including PCR amplification, mapping, bias correction and internal controls. In the original analysis: Only productive rearrangements were retained, and each unique TCRbeta sequence was defined by its CDR3 nucleotide sequence together with its V and J gene. For classification of a sequence as donor-reactive, at least 5-fold expansion in CFSE-low cells relative to unstimulated pre-transplant cells and a frequency of at least 0.01% were required. Minimum frequency thresholds were set for each subject based on the unstimulated sample with the lowest template count, ensuring at least 90% detection power. Jensen-Shannon divergence between the top 1000 TCRbeta sequences post-transplant and pre-transplant was used to measure repertoire turnover. Two-sided Fisher's exact tests were used to test for changes in how often donor-reactive sequences were detected. TCRdb obtained this table from immuneACCESS and retained in-frame rearrangements with V and J assigned. These tables miss some clones; where compared with another copy, unresolved V genes account for less than half of the shortfall, and the remainder is unexplained. V and J calls and clone size are those listed in that table; D and trimming were worked out from the DNA. Across this sample there are 70,000 to 80,000 clones, with over 85% seen only once. Together, the top ten hold roughly 2.7% of the sample.

This clonotype was obtained from a human donor who received a liver transplant. The rearrangement joined TRBV19 to TRBJ1-1; 8 central nucleotides agree with TRBD1. The sample was CD4+ T cells from blood, taken before liver transplant. The DNA sequence is as follows: TGTGCCAGTAGTCGCAGGGGGCTCACTGAAGCTTTCTTT. This yields the protein CASSRRGLTEAFF.